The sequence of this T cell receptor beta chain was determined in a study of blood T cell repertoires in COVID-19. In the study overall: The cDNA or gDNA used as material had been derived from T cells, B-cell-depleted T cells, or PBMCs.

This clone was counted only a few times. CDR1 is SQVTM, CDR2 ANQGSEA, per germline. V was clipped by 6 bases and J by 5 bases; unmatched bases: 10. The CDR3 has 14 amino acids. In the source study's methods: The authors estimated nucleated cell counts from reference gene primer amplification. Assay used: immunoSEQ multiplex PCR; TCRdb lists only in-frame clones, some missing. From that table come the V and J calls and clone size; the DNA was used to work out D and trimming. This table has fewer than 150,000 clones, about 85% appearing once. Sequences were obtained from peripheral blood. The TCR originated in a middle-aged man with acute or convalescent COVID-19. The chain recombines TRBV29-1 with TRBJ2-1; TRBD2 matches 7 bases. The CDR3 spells CSVNRAAGDNEQFF. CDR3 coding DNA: TGCAGCGTAAACCGGGCGGCGGGAGACAATGAGCAGTTCTTC.